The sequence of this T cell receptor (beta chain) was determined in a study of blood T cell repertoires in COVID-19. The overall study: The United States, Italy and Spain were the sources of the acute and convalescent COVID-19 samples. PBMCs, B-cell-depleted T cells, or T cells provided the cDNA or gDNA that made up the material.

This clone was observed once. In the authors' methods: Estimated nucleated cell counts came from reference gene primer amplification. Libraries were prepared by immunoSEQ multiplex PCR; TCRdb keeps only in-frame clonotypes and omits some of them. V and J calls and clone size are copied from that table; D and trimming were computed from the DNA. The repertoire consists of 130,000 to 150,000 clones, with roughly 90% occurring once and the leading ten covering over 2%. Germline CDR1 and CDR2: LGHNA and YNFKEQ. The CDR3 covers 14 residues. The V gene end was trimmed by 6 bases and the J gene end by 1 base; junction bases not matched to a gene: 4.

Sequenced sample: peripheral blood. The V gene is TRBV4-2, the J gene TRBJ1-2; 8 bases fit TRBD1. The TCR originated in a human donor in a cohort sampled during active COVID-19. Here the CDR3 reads CASRVDRGNYGYTF. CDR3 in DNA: TGTGCCAGCAGGGTTGACAGGGGTAACTATGGCTACACCTTC.